What follows are 16 T cell receptor beta chains derived from one specimen sequenced in a study of monozygotic twins with cystic fibrosis (dated by TCRdb to the early 2020s). The library was made by the immunoSEQ multiplex PCR assay. TCRdb holds this immuneACCESS table with in-frame rearrangements only. Some clones are missing; in checked studies, unresolved V genes explain under half, and the rest has no known cause. This sample is represented by tens of thousands of clones; around 96% of them were singletons. The ten most abundant clones make up around 0.17% of the sample. Specimen: blood. All receptors derive from a girl aged 2 to 10 with cystic fibrosis.

This sequence joins TRBV2 and TRBJ2-7; possibly TRBD2 for D (5 bases). Per the germline V gene, CDR1 is SNHLY and CDR2 is FYNNEI. Trimming pared 1 base from V and 6 bases from J, leaving 10 bases between. This CDR3 contains 13 residues. This CDR3 reads CASSEGTRSEQYF. The CDR3 coding sequence is TGTGCCAGCAGTGAAGGGACTCGGTCCGAGCAGTACTTC.

This sequence joins TRBV2 and TRBJ2-7; 10 positions agree with TRBD1. This CDR3 has 15 residues. With V trimmed by 5 bases and J by 5 bases, 9 bases remained unmatched. Germline CDR1 is SNHLY and CDR2 is FYNNEI. CDR3 protein: CASSQLGQGFNEQYF. CDR3 bases: TGTGCCAGCAGTCAATTGGGACAGGGGTTCAACGAGCAGTACTTC.

This chain connects TRBV28 to TRBJ2-1; D unresolved. The CDR3 length is 10 residues. The germline V and J ends were trimmed by 3 bases and 7 bases, with 1 base remaining between them. From germline, CDR1 is MDHEN and CDR2 SYDVKM. Here the CDR3 DNA reads TGTGCCAGCAGTTTGAATGAGCAGTTCTTC. As protein: CASSLNEQFF.

CDR3 sequence: CATSRGDRGRSGGANVLTF. The CDR3 nucleotides read TGTGCCACCAGCAGAGGGGACAGGGGAAGAAGCGGTGGGGCCAACGTCCTGACTTTC. The rearrangement links TRBV15 to TRBJ2-6, with 10 bases that match TRBD1. CDR1 is LNHNV, CDR2 YYDKDF, per germline (reference sequence). The CDR3 has 19 amino acids. V lost 1 base to trimming and J lost 3 bases; unmatched junction nucleotides: 9.

The chain links TRBV4-2 to TRBJ2-7; TRBD1 is a possible D gene (6 bases). V was pared by 2 bases and J by 3 bases, with 14 bases between. The CDR3 has 15 amino acids. Per germline, CDR1 LGHNA and CDR2 YNFKEQ. CDR3 in DNA: TGTGCCAGCAGCCAACTTTCCCGGGGACACTACGAGCAGTACTTC. It is translated as CASSQLSRGHYEQYF.

The rearrangement joins TRBV2 to TRBJ2-7; a possible D gene is TRBD1 (5 bases). Germline CDR1 reads SNHLY; CDR2 reads FYNNEI. Trimming removed 5 bases from V and 5 bases from J, with 19 bases in between. This CDR3 contains 15 residues. The CDR3 nucleotides read TGTGCCAGCAGTTACCTAACAGGAAGGAACGACGAGCAGTACTTC. It is translated as CASSYLTGRNDEQYF.

The chain uses TRBV29-1 and TRBJ2-3; no reliable D call. CDR3 length: 14 residues. CDR1 and CDR2 (germline): SQVTM, ANQGSEA. The V end was cut by 1 base, the J end by 0 bases, with 8 bases between. CDR3 nucleotides: TGCAGCGTTGAAGGGCGTGTTAGCACAGATACGCAGTATTTT. This codes for CSVEGRVSTDTQYF.

The chain is built from TRBV4-1 and TRBJ2-2; tentative D call: TRBD1 (6 bases). CDR3 length: 16 residues. With 3 bases removed from V and 5 bases from J, the gap between germline ends came to 16 bases. The V gene's germline CDR1 is MGHRA and CDR2 YSYEKL. The CDR3 spells CASSQGPRGETGELFF. The CDR3 DNA reads as TGCGCCAGCAGCCAGGGTCCCAGGGGAGAGACCGGGGAGCTGTTTTTT.

The chain combines TRBV19 with TRBJ1-2; no definite D call. CDR1 LNHDA and CDR2 SQIVND come from the germline V gene (reference sequence). Trimming took 4 bases from V and 8 from J, leaving 11 bases between them. The CDR3 sequence is 12 residues long. CDR3 nucleotide sequence: TGTGCCAGTAGTACCGCCGCTGGAGGCTACACCTTC. Translation gives CASSTAAGGYTF.

The rearrangement uses TRBV11-2 and TRBJ1-2; tentatively, D is TRBD1 (5 bases). V was cut by 5 bases and J by 1 base, with 11 bases left in between. CDR3 length equals 14 residues. Per germline, CDR1 SGHAT and CDR2 FQNNGV. CDR3 amino acids: CASSEMTVNYGYTF. Here the CDR3 DNA reads TGTGCCAGCAGCGAGATGACAGTTAACTATGGCTACACCTTC.

The DNA for the CDR3 is TGTGCCAGCAGTGATCTCGGGCTAGCGTACAATGAGCAGTTCTTC. This sequence encodes CASSDLGLAYNEQFF. The rearrangement links TRBV2 to TRBJ2-1, with a weak D call TRBD2 (6 bases). The V gene's germline CDR1 is SNHLY and CDR2 FYNNEI. The CDR3 spans 15 residues. V was cut by 3 bases and J by 4 bases, with 13 bases left in between.

The chain combines TRBV6-1 with TRBJ1-4; possible D gene TRBD1, 6 bases. CDR1 is MNHNS, CDR2 SASEGT, per germline. This CDR3 spans 16 amino acids. Trimming removed 8 bases from V and 0 bases from J, with 16 bases in between. CDR3: CASGGKHRATNEKLFF. The DNA for the CDR3 is TGTGCCAGCGGTGGGAAGCACAGGGCAACTAATGAAAAACTGTTTTTT.

V gene TRBV5-5 combines with J gene TRBJ2-1; D call uncertain. V lost 1 base and J 6 bases, leaving 14 bases between the germline ends. Germline assignment: CDR1 SGHKS and CDR2 YYEKEE (reference sequence). This CDR3 has 15 residues. The CDR3 DNA reads TGTGCCAGCAGCTTGACTCTACTTGGGGTCAATGAGCAGTTCTTC. Protein: CASSLTLLGVNEQFF.

The J gene is TRBJ2-1, the V gene TRBV19; D is possibly TRBD2 (5 bases). CDR3 length equals 13 residues. V was pared by 5 bases and J by 4 bases, with 9 bases between. CDR1 is LNHDA, CDR2 SQIVND, per germline (reference sequence). The chain's CDR3 is CASSLTTYNEQFF. CDR3 DNA sequence: TGTGCCAGTAGTTTGACTACGTACAATGAGCAGTTCTTC.

V is TRBV7-8 and J is TRBJ2-1; D is possibly TRBD2 (6 bases). Germline CDR1 reads SGHVS; CDR2 reads FQNEAQ. V was clipped by 5 bases and J by 5 bases, with 13 bases between them. The CDR3 contains 14 residues. The CDR3 DNA follows: TGTGCCAGCAGCAGCCGGGACTTTCACAATGAGCAGTTCTTC. Its protein is CASSSRDFHNEQFF.

V is TRBV10-3 and J is TRBJ1-5; D gene ambiguous. Trimming cost V 4 bases and J 4 bases, with 8 bases left between them. This CDR3 comprises 13 residues. Germline V gene lookup returns CDR1 ENHRY and CDR2 SYGVKD. Here the CDR3 DNA reads TGTGCCATCAGTGCGATCGAAAATCAGCCCCAGCATTTT. This translates into CAISAIENQPQHF.